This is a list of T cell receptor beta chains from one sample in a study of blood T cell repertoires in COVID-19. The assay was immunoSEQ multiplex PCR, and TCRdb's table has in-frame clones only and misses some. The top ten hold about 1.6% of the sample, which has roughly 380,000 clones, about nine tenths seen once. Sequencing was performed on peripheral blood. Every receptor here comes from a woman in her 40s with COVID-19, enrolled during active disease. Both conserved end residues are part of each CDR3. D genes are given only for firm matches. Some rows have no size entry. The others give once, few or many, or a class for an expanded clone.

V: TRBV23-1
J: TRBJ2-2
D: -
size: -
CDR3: CASSQKRGHRYTGELFF
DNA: TGCGCCAGCAGTCAAAAAAGGGGCCACAGATACACCGGGGAGCTGTTTTTT

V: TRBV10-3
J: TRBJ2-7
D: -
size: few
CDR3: CAISESGGPRVQYF
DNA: TGTGCCATCAGTGAGTCGGGGGGTCCCCGCGTGCAGTACTTC

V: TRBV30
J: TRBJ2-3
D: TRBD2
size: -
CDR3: CAWSLAGGSTDTQYF
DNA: TGTGCCTGGTCTCTAGCGGGAGGGAGCACAGATACGCAGTATTTT

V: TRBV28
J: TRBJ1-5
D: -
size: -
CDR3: CASIQTGRNQPQHF
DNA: TGTGCCAGCATTCAAACAGGGAGAAATCAGCCCCAGCATTTT

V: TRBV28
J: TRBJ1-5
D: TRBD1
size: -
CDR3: CASSGMGQGAGQPQHF
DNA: TGTGCCAGCAGTGGAATGGGACAGGGGGCAGGGCAGCCCCAGCATTTT

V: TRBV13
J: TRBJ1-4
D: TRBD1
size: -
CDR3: CASSFLDRGHEKLFF
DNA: TGTGCCAGCAGCTTTTTGGACAGGGGGCATGAAAAACTGTTTTTT

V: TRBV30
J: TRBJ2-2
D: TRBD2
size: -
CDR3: CAWMRGVNTGELFF
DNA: TGTGCCTGGATGCGGGGGGTCAACACCGGGGAGCTGTTTTTT

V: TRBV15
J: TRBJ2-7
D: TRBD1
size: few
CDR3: CATSVGTGVSYEQYF
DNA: TGTGCCACCAGCGTGGGGACAGGGGTCTCCTACGAGCAGTACTTC

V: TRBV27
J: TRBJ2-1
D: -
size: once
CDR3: CASSLGMTPYNEQFF
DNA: TGTGCCAGCAGTTTGGGCATGACCCCCTACAATGAGCAGTTCTTC

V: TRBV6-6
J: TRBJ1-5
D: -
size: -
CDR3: CASSYSAGDNQPQHF
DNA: TGTGCCAGCAGTTACTCGGCGGGAGACAATCAGCCCCAGCATTTT

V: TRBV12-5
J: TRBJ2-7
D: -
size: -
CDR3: CASGWGRSSYEQYF
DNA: TGTGCTAGTGGTTGGGGGAGGAGCTCCTACGAGCAGTACTTC

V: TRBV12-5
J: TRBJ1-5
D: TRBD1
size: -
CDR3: CASGPGQGYQPQHF
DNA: TGTGCTAGTGGTCCCGGACAGGGGTATCAGCCCCAGCATTTT

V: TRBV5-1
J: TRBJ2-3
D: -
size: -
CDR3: CASSRASSTDTQYF
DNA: TGCGCCAGCAGCCGAGCGTCTAGCACAGATACGCAGTATTTT

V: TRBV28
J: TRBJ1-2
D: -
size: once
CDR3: CASYRLDGYTF
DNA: TGTGCCAGCTATCGTTTAGATGGCTACACCTTC

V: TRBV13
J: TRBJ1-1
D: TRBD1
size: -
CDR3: CASSSSTGEDTEAFF
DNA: TGTGCCAGCAGCTCCTCGACAGGGGAAGACACTGAAGCTTTCTTT

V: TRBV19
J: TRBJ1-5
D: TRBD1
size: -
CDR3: CASSPQGAMSNQPQHF
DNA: TGTGCCAGTAGTCCACAGGGGGCAATGAGCAATCAGCCCCAGCATTTT

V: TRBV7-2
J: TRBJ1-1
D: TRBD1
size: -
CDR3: CASSPGQGARTEAFF
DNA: TGTGCCAGCAGCCCCGGACAGGGGGCGAGAACTGAAGCTTTCTTT

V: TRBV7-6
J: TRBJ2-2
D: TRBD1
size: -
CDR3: CASSPRDRGNTGELFF
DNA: TGTGCCAGCAGCCCCAGGGACAGGGGGAACACCGGGGAGCTGTTTTTT

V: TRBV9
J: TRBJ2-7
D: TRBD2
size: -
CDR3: CASSAGGEQYF
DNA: TGTGCCAGCAGCGCGGGGGGGGAGCAGTACTTC

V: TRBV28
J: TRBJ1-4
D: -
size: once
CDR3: CASSLGGHLATNEKLFF
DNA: TGTGCCAGCAGTTTAGGGGGACATCTCGCAACTAATGAAAAACTGTTTTTT

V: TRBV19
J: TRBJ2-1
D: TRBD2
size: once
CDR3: CASSPGKASGSGEQFF
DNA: TGTGCCAGTAGTCCCGGTAAGGCTAGCGGGAGTGGCGAGCAGTTCTTC

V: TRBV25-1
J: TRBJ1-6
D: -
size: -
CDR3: CASSESAGLPWSPLHF
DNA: TGTGCCAGCAGTGAGTCGGCTGGACTGCCGTGGTCACCCCTCCACTTT

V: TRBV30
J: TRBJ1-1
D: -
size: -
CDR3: CAWSGAPDTEAFF
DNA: TGTGCCTGGAGTGGCGCGCCGGACACTGAAGCTTTCTTT

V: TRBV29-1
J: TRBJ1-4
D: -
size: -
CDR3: CSGKGSGDEKLFF
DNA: TGCAGCGGGAAGGGTAGCGGGGATGAAAAACTGTTTTTT

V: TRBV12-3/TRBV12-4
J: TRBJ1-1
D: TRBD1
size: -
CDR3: CASSPQGGTEAFF
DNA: TGTGCCAGCAGCCCACAGGGGGGGACTGAAGCTTTCTTT

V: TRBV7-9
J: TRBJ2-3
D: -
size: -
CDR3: CASSPPGVSTDTQYF
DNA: TGTGCCAGCAGCCCCCCGGGGGTTAGCACAGATACGCAGTATTTT

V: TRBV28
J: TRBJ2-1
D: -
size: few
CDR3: CASSFPARDTSSYNEQFF
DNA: TGTGCCAGCAGTTTTCCCGCACGGGACACCAGCTCCTACAATGAGCAGTTCTTC

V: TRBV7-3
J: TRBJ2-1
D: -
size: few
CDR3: CASSLSGKQFF
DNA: TGTGCCAGCAGCTTAAGCGGTAAGCAGTTCTTC

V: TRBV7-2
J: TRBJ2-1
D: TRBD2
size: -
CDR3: CASSRLANEQFF
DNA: TGTGCCAGCAGCCGACTAGCTAATGAGCAGTTCTTC

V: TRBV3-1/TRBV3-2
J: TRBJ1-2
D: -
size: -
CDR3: CASSQDPNRDYGYTF
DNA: TGTGCCAGCAGCCAAGACCCGAACAGGGATTACGGCTACACCTTC

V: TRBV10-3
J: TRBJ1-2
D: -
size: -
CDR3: CAISEYRNYGYTF
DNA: TGTGCCATCAGTGAGTACAGAAACTATGGCTACACCTTC

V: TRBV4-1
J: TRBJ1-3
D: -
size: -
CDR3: CASSQDSAGAPGF
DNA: TGCGCCAGCAGCCAAGATAGCGCAGGGGCCCCAGGATTT

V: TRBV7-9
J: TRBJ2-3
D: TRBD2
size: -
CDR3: CAATGTSGTDTQYF
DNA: TGTGCCGCCACCGGGACTAGCGGCACAGATACGCAGTATTTT

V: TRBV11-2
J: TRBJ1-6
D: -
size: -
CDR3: CASSSLGLFGQLF
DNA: TGTGCCAGCAGCTCCCTAGGCCTATTCGGACAGCTCTTT

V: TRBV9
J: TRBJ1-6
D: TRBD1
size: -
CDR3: CASSESRDRAYNSPLHF
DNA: TGTGCCAGCAGCGAGAGCAGGGACAGAGCCTATAATTCACCCCTCCACTTT

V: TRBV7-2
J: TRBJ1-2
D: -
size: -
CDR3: CASGGSPANYGYTF
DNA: TGTGCCAGCGGAGGGTCTCCAGCTAACTATGGCTACACCTTC

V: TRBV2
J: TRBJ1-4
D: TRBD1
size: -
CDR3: CASSEGGTGGGKLFF
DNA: TGTGCCAGCAGTGAAGGCGGGACAGGGGGTGGAAAACTGTTTTTT

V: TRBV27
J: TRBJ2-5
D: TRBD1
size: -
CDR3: CASSYSGTGETQYF
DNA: TGTGCCAGCAGTTACAGCGGGACAGGGGAGACCCAGTACTTC

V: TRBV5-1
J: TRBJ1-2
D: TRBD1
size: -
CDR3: CASSLEGAEDGYTF
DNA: TGCGCCAGCAGCTTGGAGGGGGCTGAGGATGGCTACACCTTC

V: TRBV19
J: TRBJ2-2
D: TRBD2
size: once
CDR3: CASSIARLADTGELFF
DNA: TGTGCCAGTAGTATAGCCAGACTAGCCGACACCGGGGAGCTGTTTTTT

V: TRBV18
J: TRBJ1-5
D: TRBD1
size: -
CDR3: CASSQGQGGQPQHF
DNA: TGTGCCAGCTCACAGGGACAGGGAGGTCAGCCCCAGCATTTT

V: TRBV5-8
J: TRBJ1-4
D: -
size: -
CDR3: CASSLPGLTNEKLFF
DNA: TGTGCCAGCAGCCTTCCAGGGCTTACTAATGAAAAACTGTTTTTT

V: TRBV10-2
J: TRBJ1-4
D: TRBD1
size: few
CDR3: CASRPEGARNEKLFF
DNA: TGCGCCAGCAGGCCCGAGGGGGCGCGGAATGAAAAACTGTTTTTT

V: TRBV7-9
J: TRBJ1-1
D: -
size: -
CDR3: CASSLARAGDGKAFF
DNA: TGTGCCAGCAGCTTAGCCCGGGCAGGGGATGGAAAAGCTTTCTTT

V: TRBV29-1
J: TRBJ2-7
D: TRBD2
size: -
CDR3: CSVGPLAGTSGSYEQYF
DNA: TGCAGCGTTGGCCCCCTCGCCGGGACTAGCGGGAGCTACGAGCAGTACTTC

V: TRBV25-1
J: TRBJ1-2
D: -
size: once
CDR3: CASRNDGETYGYTF
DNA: TGTGCCAGCAGAAATGACGGGGAGACGTATGGCTACACCTTC

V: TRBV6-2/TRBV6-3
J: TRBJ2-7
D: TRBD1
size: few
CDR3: CASSYSKGADYEQYF
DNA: TGTGCCAGCAGTTACTCGAAGGGGGCCGACTACGAGCAGTACTTC

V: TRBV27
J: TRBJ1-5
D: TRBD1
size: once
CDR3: CASSQRRTGDSNQPQHF
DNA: TGTGCCAGCAGTCAGCGAAGGACAGGGGATAGCAATCAGCCCCAGCATTTT

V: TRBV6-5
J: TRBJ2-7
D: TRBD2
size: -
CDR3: CASSPGTSGEQYF
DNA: TGTGCCAGCAGTCCCGGGACTAGTGGCGAGCAGTACTTC

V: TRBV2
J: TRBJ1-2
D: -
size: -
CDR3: CASSGQENYGYTF
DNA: TGTGCCAGCAGTGGACAGGAGAACTATGGCTACACCTTC

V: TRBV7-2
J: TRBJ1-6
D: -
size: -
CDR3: CASSLGGIHNSPLHF
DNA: TGTGCCAGCAGCTTAGGAGGTATCCATAATTCACCCCTCCACTTT

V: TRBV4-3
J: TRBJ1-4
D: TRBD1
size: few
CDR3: CASSQGTGDEKLFF
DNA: TGCGCCAGCAGCCAAGGGACAGGGGATGAAAAACTGTTTTTT

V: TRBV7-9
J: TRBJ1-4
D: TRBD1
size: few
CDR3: CASSLTGGDEKLFF
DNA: TGTGCCAGCAGCTTAACAGGGGGCGATGAAAAACTGTTTTTT

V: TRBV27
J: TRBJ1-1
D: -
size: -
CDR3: CASSSQTEPWGGTEAFF
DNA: TGTGCCAGCAGTTCTCAGACAGAACCTTGGGGGGGCACTGAAGCTTTCTTT

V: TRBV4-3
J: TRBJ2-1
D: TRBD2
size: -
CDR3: CASSPGRAGGPRNEQFF
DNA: TGCGCCAGCAGCCCAGGGAGAGCGGGAGGCCCGAGGAATGAGCAGTTCTTC

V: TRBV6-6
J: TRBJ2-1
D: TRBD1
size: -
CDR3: CASRRDRGLAYNEQFF
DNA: TGTGCCAGCAGAAGAGACAGGGGGCTGGCATACAATGAGCAGTTCTTC

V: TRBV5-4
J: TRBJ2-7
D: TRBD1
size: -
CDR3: CASSWDRGPYEQYF
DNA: TGTGCCAGCAGTTGGGACAGGGGGCCCTACGAGCAGTACTTC

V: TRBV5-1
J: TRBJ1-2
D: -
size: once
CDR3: CASSLAGDLYGYTF
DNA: TGCGCCAGCAGCTTGGCTGGAGACCTCTATGGCTACACCTTC

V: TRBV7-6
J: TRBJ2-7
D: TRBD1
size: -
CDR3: CASSLGTGRSSYEQYF
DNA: TGTGCCAGCAGCTTAGGGACAGGACGGAGCTCCTACGAGCAGTACTTC